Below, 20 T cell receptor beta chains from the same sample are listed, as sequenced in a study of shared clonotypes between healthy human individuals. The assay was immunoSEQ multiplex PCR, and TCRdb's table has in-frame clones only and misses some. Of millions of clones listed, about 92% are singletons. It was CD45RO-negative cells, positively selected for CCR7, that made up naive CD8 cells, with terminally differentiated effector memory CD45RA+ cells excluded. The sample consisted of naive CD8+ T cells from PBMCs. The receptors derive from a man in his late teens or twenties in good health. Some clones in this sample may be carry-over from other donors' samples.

The CDR3 region is CASSPLDGHYGYTF. Here the CDR3 DNA reads TGTGCCAGTAGTCCTCTGGACGGGCACTATGGCTACACCTTC. V and J are TRBV19 and TRBJ1-2; no definite D call. CDR1 is LNHDA, CDR2 SQIVND, per germline (reference sequence). Trimming left V 5 bases short and J 3 bases short, with 13 bases between. The CDR3 runs to 14 residues.

The CDR3 bases are TGTGCCAGCAGCTTAGGGACTACGTTTGATGAGCAGTTCTTC. Its translation: CASSLGTTFDEQFF. V gene TRBV7-2 combines with J gene TRBJ2-1; D perhaps matches TRBD2 (6 bases). Deletions cut 1 base from V and 8 bases from J, with 12 bases between. The length of the CDR3 is 14 residues. Germline values: CDR1 SGHTA, CDR2 FQGNSA. The complete variable domain, with remaining parts taken from reference TRBV7-2 and TRBJ2-1, reads GAGVSQSPSNKVTEKGKDVELRCDPISGHTALYWYRQSLGQGLEFLIYFQGNSAPDKSGLPSDRFSAERTGGSVSTLTIQRTQQEDSAVYLCASSLGTTFDEQFFGPGTRLTVL.

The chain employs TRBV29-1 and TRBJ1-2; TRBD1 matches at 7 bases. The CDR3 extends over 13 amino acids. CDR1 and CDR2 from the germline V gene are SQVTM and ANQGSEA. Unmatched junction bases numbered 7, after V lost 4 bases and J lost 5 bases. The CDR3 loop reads CSVGKGGSYGYTF. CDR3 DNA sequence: TGCAGCGTTGGGAAAGGGGGCAGTTATGGCTACACCTTC.

CDR3 sequence (DNA): TGTGCCAGCAGCCCAGGGACAGCAGATACGCAGTATTTT. It encodes CASSPGTADTQYF. The chain carries TRBV7-3 and TRBJ2-3, with 7 bases identical to TRBD1. The CDR3 has 13 amino acids. Germline CDR1 reads SGHTA; CDR2 reads FQGTGA. Trimming at V came to 5 bases and at J to 4 bases, leaving 3 bases not matched to a gene. Looking up the rest from reference TRBV7-3 and TRBJ2-3 gives the full variable domain: GAGVSQTPSNKVTEKGKYVELRCDPISGHTALYWYRQSLGQGPEFLIYFQGTGAADDSGLPNDRFFAVRPEGSVSTLKIQRTERGDSAVYLCASSPGTADTQYFGPGTRLTVL.

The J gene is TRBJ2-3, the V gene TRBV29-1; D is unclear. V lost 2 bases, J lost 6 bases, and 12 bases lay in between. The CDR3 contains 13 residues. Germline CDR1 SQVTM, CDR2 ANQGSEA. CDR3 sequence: CSVESELGDTQYF. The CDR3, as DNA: TGCAGCGTTGAATCGGAGTTGGGTGATACGCAGTATTTT.

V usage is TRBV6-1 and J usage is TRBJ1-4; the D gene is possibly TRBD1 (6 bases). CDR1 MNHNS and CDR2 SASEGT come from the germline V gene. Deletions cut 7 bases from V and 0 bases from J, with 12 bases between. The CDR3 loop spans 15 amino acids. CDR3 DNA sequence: TGTGCCAGCACCACAGGGTTGGCAACTAATGAAAAACTGTTTTTT. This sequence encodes CASTTGLATNEKLFF.

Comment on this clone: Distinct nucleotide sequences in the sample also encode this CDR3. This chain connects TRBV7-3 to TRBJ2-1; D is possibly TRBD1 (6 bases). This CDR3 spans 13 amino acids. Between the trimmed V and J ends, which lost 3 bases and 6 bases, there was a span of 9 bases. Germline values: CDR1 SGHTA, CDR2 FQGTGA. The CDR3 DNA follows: TGTGCCAGCAGCTTTGGGGGCAGCAATGAGCAGTTCTTC. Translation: CASSFGGSNEQFF.

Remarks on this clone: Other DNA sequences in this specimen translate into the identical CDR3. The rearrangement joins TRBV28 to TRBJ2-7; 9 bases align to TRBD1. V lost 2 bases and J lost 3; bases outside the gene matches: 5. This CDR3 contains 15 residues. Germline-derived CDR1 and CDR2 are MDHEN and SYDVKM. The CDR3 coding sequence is TGTGCCAGCAGTTTACCCGGGACAGGGAGCTACGAGCAGTACTTC. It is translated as CASSLPGTGSYEQYF.

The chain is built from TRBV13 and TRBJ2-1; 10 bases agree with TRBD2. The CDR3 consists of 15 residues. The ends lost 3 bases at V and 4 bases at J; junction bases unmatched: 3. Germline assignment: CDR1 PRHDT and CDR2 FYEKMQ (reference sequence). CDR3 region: CASSFRLAGYNEQFF. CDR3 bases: TGTGCCAGCAGCTTTCGACTAGCGGGTTACAATGAGCAGTTCTTC.

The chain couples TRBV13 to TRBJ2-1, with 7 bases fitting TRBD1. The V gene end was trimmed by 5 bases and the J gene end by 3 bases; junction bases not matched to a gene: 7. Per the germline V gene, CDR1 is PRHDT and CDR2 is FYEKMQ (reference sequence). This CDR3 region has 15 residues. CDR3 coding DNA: TGTGCCAGCAGCCCCCGACAGGGCGGCTACAATGAGCAGTTCTTC. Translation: CASSPRQGGYNEQFF. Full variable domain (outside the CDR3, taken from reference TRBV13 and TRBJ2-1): AAGVIQSPRHLIKEKRETATLKCYPIPRHDTVYWYQQGPGQDPQFLISFYEKMQSDKGSIPDRFSAQQFSDYHSELNMSSLELGDSALYFCASSPRQGGYNEQFFGPGTRLTVL.

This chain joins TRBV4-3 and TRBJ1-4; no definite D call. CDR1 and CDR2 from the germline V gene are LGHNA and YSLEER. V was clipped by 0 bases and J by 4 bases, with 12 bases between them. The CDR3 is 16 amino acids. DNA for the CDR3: TGCGCCAGCAGCCAAGATCGGGCAACTCATAATGAAAAACTGTTTTTT. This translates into CASSQDRATHNEKLFF.

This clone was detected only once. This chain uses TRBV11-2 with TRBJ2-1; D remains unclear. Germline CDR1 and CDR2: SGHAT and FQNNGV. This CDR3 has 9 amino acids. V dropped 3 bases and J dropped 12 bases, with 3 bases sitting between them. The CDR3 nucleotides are TGTGCCAGCAGCTTCCCGCAGTTCTTC. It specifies CASSFPQFF.

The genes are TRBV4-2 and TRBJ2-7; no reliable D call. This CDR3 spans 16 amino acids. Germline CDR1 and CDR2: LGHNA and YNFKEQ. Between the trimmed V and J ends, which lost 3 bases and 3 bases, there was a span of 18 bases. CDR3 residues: CASSQESPGHYYEQYF. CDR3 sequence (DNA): TGTGCCAGCAGCCAGGAGAGCCCCGGGCACTACTACGAGCAGTACTTC.

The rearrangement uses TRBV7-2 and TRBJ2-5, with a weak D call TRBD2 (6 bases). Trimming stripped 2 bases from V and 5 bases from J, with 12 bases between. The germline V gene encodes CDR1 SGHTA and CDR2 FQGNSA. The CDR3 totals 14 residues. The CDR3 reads CASSLRGLKETQYF. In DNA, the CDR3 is TGTGCCAGCAGCTTACGGGGGTTGAAGGAGACCCAGTACTTC.

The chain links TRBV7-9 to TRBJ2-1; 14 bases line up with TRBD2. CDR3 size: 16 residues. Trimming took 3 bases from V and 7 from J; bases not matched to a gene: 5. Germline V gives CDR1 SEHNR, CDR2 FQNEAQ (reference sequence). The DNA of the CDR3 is TGTGCCAGCAGCTTGACTAGCGGGAGGGAATGGAATGAGCAGTTCTTC. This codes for CASSLTSGREWNEQFF. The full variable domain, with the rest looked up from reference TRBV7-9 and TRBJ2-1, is DTGVSQNPRHKITKRGQNVTFRCDPISEHNRLYWYRQTLGQGPEFLTYFQNEAQLEKSRLLSDRFSAERPKGSFSTLEIQRTEQGDSAMYLCASSLTSGREWNEQFFGPGTRLTVL.

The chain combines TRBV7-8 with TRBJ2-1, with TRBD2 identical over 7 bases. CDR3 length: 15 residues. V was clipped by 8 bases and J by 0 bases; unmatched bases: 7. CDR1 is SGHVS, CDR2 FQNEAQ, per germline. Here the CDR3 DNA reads TGTGCCAGCGGAATAGCGGGTAACTCCTACAATGAGCAGTTCTTC. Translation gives CASGIAGNSYNEQFF.

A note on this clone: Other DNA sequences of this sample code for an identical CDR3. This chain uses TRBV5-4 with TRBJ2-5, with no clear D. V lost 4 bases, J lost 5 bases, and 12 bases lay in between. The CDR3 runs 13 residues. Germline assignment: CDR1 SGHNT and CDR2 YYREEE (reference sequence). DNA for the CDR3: TGTGCCAGCAGCCTTCGAGGAGAGGAGACCCAGTACTTC. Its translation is CASSLRGEETQYF.

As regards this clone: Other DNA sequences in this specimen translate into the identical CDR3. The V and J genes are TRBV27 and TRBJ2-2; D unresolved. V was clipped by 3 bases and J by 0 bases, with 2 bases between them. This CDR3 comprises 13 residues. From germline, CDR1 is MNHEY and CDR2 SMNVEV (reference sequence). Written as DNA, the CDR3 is TGTGCCAGCAGTTTGGCGAACACCGGGGAGCTGTTTTTT. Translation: CASSLANTGELFF.

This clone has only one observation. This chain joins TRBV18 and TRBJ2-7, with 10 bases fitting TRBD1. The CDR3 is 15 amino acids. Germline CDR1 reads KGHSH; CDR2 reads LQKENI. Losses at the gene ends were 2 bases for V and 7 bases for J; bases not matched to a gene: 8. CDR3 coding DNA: TGTGCCAGCTCACCATGGGACAGGGGTCCCGCGGAGCAGTACTTC. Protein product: CASSPWDRGPAEQYF. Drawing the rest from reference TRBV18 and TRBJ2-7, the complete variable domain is NAGVMQNPRHLVRRRGQEARLRCSPMKGHSHVYWYRQLPEEGLKFMVYLQKENIIDESGMPKERFSAEFPKEGPSILRIQQVVRGDSAAYFCASSPWDRGPAEQYFGPGTRLTVT.

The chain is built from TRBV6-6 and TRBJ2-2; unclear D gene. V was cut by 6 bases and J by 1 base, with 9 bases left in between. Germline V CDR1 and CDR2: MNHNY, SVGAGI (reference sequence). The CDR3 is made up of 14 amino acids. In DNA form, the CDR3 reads TGTGCCAGCAGCCCCTCTCGGAACACCGGGGAGCTGTTTTTT. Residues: CASSPSRNTGELFF.